Shown below are 27 T cell receptor beta chains from a single sample sequenced in a study of CD8 T cells in ankylosing spondylitis. Each CDR3 protein is one row after TCRdb ran MiXCR on the 5' RACE reads. The repertoire holds about 220,000 distinct CDR3 sequences, with about a sixth as singletons. Study-wide findings and caveats: Within ankylosing spondylitis blood, a TCR beta motif made up of several highly homologous variants appeared to be characteristic.

No antigens are known for them. Sequencing input: blood, either unsorted or a sorted T cell fraction (not recorded which). These receptors were obtained from a male donor with ankylosing spondylitis.

This clonotype was found a few times. The CDR3 loop reads CASRIQGGGTEAFF. CDR3 coding DNA: TGTGCCAGCAGGATACAGGGTGGCGGGACTGAAGCTTTCTTT. The gene calls are TRBV7-9 and TRBJ1-1; the D gene is possibly TRBD1 (6 bases). Germline V gene sequence: CDR1 SEHNR, CDR2 FQNEAQ (reference sequence). The CDR3 is made up of 14 amino acids. The V end was cut by 6 bases, the J end by 5 bases, with 16 bases between.

V gene TRBV4-1 combines with J gene TRBJ1-2; D is perhaps TRBD1 (5 bases). V was clipped by 0 bases and J by 3 bases, with 11 bases between them. This CDR3 has 15 amino acids. Germline V CDR1 and CDR2: MGHRA, YSYEKL. CDR3 loop: CASSQEKGLYYGYTF. As DNA, the CDR3 is TGCGCCAGCAGCCAAGAAAAGGGACTTTACTATGGCTACACCTTC.

This clonotype appeared a few times. This chain's CDR3 is CASSQGSAGQETQYF. As DNA, the CDR3 is TGTGCCAGCAGCCAAGGTTCAGCGGGTCAAGAGACCCAGTACTTC. This chain joins TRBV9 and TRBJ2-5; D is possibly TRBD2 (6 bases). V lost 4 bases and J lost 2, with 15 bases in between. Germline assignment: CDR1 SGDLS and CDR2 YYNGEE. The CDR3 covers 15 residues.

V and J are TRBV7-9 and TRBJ2-7; 7 bases match TRBD2. Germline CDR1 SEHNR, CDR2 FQNEAQ (reference sequence). The CDR3 totals 16 residues. V dropped 1 base and J dropped 5; count of bases not matched to a gene: 11. The CDR3 bases are TGTGCCAGCAGCTTAGAGGGACTACCGTATTGGAACGAGCAGTACTTC. Its translation is CASSLEGLPYWNEQYF.

The V and J genes are TRBV28 and TRBJ2-7; 7 nucleotides agree with TRBD2. Germline V gene data show CDR1 as MDHEN and CDR2 as SYDVKM. The V and J ends lost 1 base and 4 bases, in that order; junction bases with no gene match: 7. The CDR3 totals 15 residues. The CDR3 reads CASSLFSQGGYEQYF. The CDR3 DNA sequence: TGTGCCAGCAGTTTATTTTCCCAGGGAGGGTACGAGCAGTACTTC.

The sample holds a few counts of this clonotype. The gene calls are TRBV27 and TRBJ1-5; D gene ambiguous. The germline V and J ends were trimmed by 3 bases and 0 bases, with 15 bases remaining between them. This CDR3 has 17 amino acids. Germline V gene data show CDR1 as MNHEY and CDR2 as SMNVEV (reference sequence). CDR3 DNA sequence: TGTGCCAGCAGTTTGTCCACTCCAGCGAATAGCAATCAGCCCCAGCATTTT. As protein: CASSLSTPANSNQPQHF.

The rearrangement links TRBV7-6 to TRBJ2-7; 7 bases line up with TRBD1. CDR3 length equals 16 residues. Germline values: CDR1 SGHVS, CDR2 FNYEAQ. V shed 0 bases and J 3 bases; nucleotides not matched to a gene: 8. CDR3 residues: CASSLADRESGYEQYF. Written as DNA, the CDR3 is TGTGCCAGCAGCTTAGCCGACAGGGAAAGCGGCTACGAGCAGTACTTC.

This chain joins TRBV4-1 and TRBJ2-1, with 7 nucleotides matching TRBD1. Germline lookup yields CDR1 MGHRA and CDR2 YSYEKL. With V trimmed by 6 bases and J by 8 bases, 7 bases remained unmatched. CDR3 length: 13 residues. CDR3 DNA: TGCGCCAGCAGGAACAGGGGAAGTGATGAGCAGTTCTTC. It encodes CASRNRGSDEQFF.

The CDR3 region is CASSPDGYTYEQYF. CDR3 DNA: TGTGCCAGCAGCCCGGACGGATACACCTACGAGCAGTACTTC. J is TRBJ2-7 and V is TRBV7-3; D ambiguous. Deletions cut 5 bases from V and 2 bases from J, with 13 bases between. CDR3 length: 14 residues. The germline V gene has CDR1 SGHTA and CDR2 FQGTGA.

The chain recombines TRBV7-9 with TRBJ2-3, with D possibly being TRBD2 (5 bases). Germline CDR1 reads SEHNR; CDR2 reads FQNEAQ (reference sequence). CDR3 size: 13 residues. V dropped 7 bases and J dropped 6 bases, with 14 bases sitting between them. The CDR3 is CASTGLGGDTQYF. In nucleotides, the CDR3 is TGTGCCAGCACCGGACTCGGCGGGGATACGCAGTATTTT.

The gene calls are TRBV7-8 and TRBJ2-7; tentatively, D is TRBD2 (6 bases). CDR3 length: 15 residues. Germline-derived CDR1 and CDR2 are SGHVS and FQNEAQ. Deletions cut 2 bases from V and 2 bases from J, with 13 bases between. Here the CDR3 reads CASSLPAGRPYEQYF. The DNA of the CDR3 is TGTGCCAGCAGCTTACCAGCGGGCCGACCCTACGAGCAGTACTTC.

The V call is TRBV20-1, the J call TRBJ2-4; perhaps D is TRBD1 or TRBD2 (5 bases each). CDR3 length: 13 amino acids. With 5 bases removed from V and 1 base from J, the gap between germline ends came to 9 bases. The germline gives CDR1 DFQATT, CDR2 SNEGSKA (reference sequence). CDR3 sequence (DNA): TGCAGTGCTCGGTGGGGGGCCAAAAACATTCAGTACTTC. Encoded protein: CSARWGAKNIQYF.

The chain has TRBV11-1 and TRBJ1-1; 8 bases match TRBD1. This CDR3 is built from 14 residues. Germline-derived CDR1 and CDR2 are SGHAT and FQDESV (reference sequence). V shed 5 bases, J shed 5 bases, and the junction held 7 bases outside the gene matches. CDR3 sequence: CASSVDRERTEAFF. CDR3 in DNA: TGTGCCAGCAGCGTGGACAGGGAGAGAACTGAAGCTTTCTTT.

This clonotype showed up just a few times. The chain combines TRBV5-8 with TRBJ2-1; 9 bases map to TRBD1. The germline CDR1 and CDR2 sequences are SGHTS and YDEGEE. The CDR3 is made up of 16 amino acids. J lost 6 bases, V lost 5 bases, and 12 bases had no gene match. In DNA form, the CDR3 reads TGTGCCAGCAGTCTCGACCGGGACAGGGCGGTCAATGAGCAGTTCTTC. This encodes CASSLDRDRAVNEQFF.

This clonotype was picked up a small number of times. J is TRBJ2-1 and V is TRBV20-1; D possibly corresponds to TRBD2 (6 bases). Trimming took 4 bases from V and 0 from J, leaving 25 bases between them. This CDR3 has 19 residues. The germline V gene encodes CDR1 DFQATT and CDR2 SNEGSKA (reference sequence). The CDR3 reads CSAIGLIANFGSSYNEQFF. DNA of the CDR3: TGCAGTGCTATAGGGTTAATAGCGAATTTCGGGAGCTCCTACAATGAGCAGTTCTTC.

At least ten counts were recorded for this clonotype. The chain links TRBV12-3 or TRBV12-4 to TRBJ2-3; D ambiguous. V shed 7 bases and J shed 3 bases, with 14 bases lying between them. The CDR3 spans 14 residues. The CDR3 reads CASIQEDSTDTQYF. In DNA form, the CDR3 reads TGTGCCAGCATTCAAGAGGATAGTACAGATACGCAGTATTTT.

This clonotype was seen many times. The chain uses TRBV12-3 or TRBV12-4 and TRBJ2-5; 9 nucleotides match TRBD2. V gave up 5 bases and J gave up 5 bases; unmatched junction bases: 12. This CDR3 comprises 16 residues. CDR3 protein: CASSPAGGMGHETQYF. CDR3 bases: TGTGCCAGCAGTCCCGCGGGGGGGATGGGACACGAGACCCAGTACTTC.

This clonotype turned up a few times. The chain is built from TRBV27 and TRBJ1-5; D is perhaps TRBD1 (6 bases). This CDR3 has 15 residues. Trimming removed 3 bases from V and 6 bases from J, with 15 bases in between. Germline-derived CDR1 and CDR2 are MNHEY and SMNVEV (reference sequence). CDR3: CASSLTLGGAQPQHF. DNA of the CDR3: TGTGCCAGCAGTTTGACGCTTGGGGGGGCTCAGCCCCAGCATTTT.

The V call is TRBV20-1, the J call TRBJ2-1; 7 bases map to TRBD2. The CDR3 has 14 residues. CDR1 and CDR2 (germline): DFQATT, SNEGSKA (reference sequence). V shed 7 bases, J shed 0 bases, and the junction held 6 bases outside the gene matches. CDR3 loop: CSVAGEDSYNEQFF. In DNA form, the CDR3 reads TGCAGTGTTGCGGGGGAGGACTCCTACAATGAGCAGTTCTTC.

The chain is built from TRBV19 and TRBJ2-1; no clear D gene. The V end lost 5 bases, the J end lost 2 bases, and 13 bases lay between the germline ends. Germline lookup yields CDR1 LNHDA and CDR2 SQIVND (reference sequence). The length of the CDR3 is 15 residues. The CDR3 loop is CASSLSSFPYNEQFF. In DNA form, the CDR3 reads TGTGCCAGTAGTCTCAGCTCGTTCCCCTACAATGAGCAGTTCTTC.

The rearrangement links TRBV29-1 to TRBJ2-5; 12 nucleotides line up with TRBD2. The CDR3 extends over 16 amino acids. V lost 6 bases to trimming and J lost 1 base; unmatched junction nucleotides: 9. Germline CDR1 is SQVTM and CDR2 is ANQGSEA. For the CDR3, the DNA is TGCAGCGTCGAATTCCTAGCGGGGGGGATCCAAGAGACCCAGTACTTC. It translates to CSVEFLAGGIQETQYF. Using reference TRBV29-1 and TRBJ2-5 for the parts outside the CDR3, the full variable domain is SAVISQKPSRDICQRGTSLTIQCQVDSQVTMMFWYRQQPGQSLTLIATANQGSEATYESGFVIDKFPISRPNLTFSTLTVSNMSPEDSSIYLCSVEFLAGGIQETQYFGPGTRLLVL.

This clonotype was counted at least ten times. The J gene is TRBJ2-3, the V gene TRBV24-1, with 8 nucleotides matching TRBD2. The V gene's germline CDR1 is KGHDR and CDR2 SFDVKD. The CDR3 loop spans 15 amino acids. The trim removed 4 bases at V and 2 bases at J, leaving 4 bases unmatched. The CDR3 is CATSDSGSNTDTQYF. The CDR3 DNA sequence: TGTGCCACCAGTGACAGCGGGAGCAACACAGATACGCAGTATTTT.

This clonotype came up a few times. The chain couples TRBV2 to TRBJ2-3, with no clear D. CDR3 length equals 14 residues. V lost 0 bases and J lost 1, with 5 bases in between. Germline-derived CDR1 and CDR2 are SNHLY and FYNNEI. The CDR3: CASSEARGTDTQYF. The CDR3 coding sequence is TGTGCCAGCAGTGAAGCGCGAGGCACAGATACGCAGTATTTT.

In this sample, this clonotype turned up a few times. This sequence joins TRBV7-9 and TRBJ2-7, with 8 bases that match TRBD2. The ends lost 5 bases at V and 4 bases at J; junction bases unmatched: 10. The CDR3 sequence is 15 residues long. In germline, CDR1 is SEHNR, CDR2 FQNEAQ (reference sequence). The CDR3 sequence is CASSPQASGFYEQYF. In DNA, the CDR3 is TGTGCCAGCAGCCCCCAGGCTAGCGGGTTTTACGAGCAGTACTTC.

This clonotype was observed at least ten times. The V and J genes are TRBV7-6 and TRBJ2-7, with D perhaps matching TRBD2 (6 bases). V shed 6 bases and J shed 4 bases, with 16 bases lying between them. The CDR3 consists of 14 residues. Per germline, CDR1 SGHVS and CDR2 FNYEAQ. Written as DNA, the CDR3 is TGTGCCAGCAGTTTGGGAGGAGGAGGTTACGAGCAGTACTTC. Amino acids: CASSLGGGGYEQYF. Full variable domain (rest looked up from reference TRBV7-6 and TRBJ2-7): GAGVSQSPRYKVTKRGQDVALRCDPISGHVSLYWYRQALGQGPEFLTYFNYEAQQDKSGLPNDRFSAERPEGSISTLTIQRTEQRDSAMYRCASSLGGGGYEQYFGPGTRLTVT.

This clonotype has a handful of counts. The chain links TRBV4-1 to TRBJ1-1; 9 bases are shared with TRBD1. CDR3 size: 17 residues. Trimming took 3 bases from V and 0 from J; bases not matched to a gene: 8. Germline CDR1 MGHRA, CDR2 YSYEKL. This CDR3 is CASSQEGQGPLNTEAFF. Here the CDR3 DNA reads TGCGCCAGCAGCCAGGAAGGACAGGGGCCCTTGAACACTGAAGCTTTCTTT.

Ten or more counts support this clonotype. This chain links TRBV5-6 with TRBJ1-5, with D unclear. CDR3 size: 14 residues. CDR1 and CDR2 from the germline V gene are SGHDT and YYEEEE. V was cut by 0 bases and J by 4 bases, with 8 bases left in between. The CDR3, as DNA: TGTGCCAGCAGCTTGGCGCAAGAAAATCAGCCCCAGCATTTT. Encoded protein: CASSLAQENQPQHF.